This TCR beta chain is from a study of tumor and adjacent non-tumor tissue in lung cancer. Study context: About 4.2 million productive TCRbeta reads were obtained per sample on average. Study-level results: Tumor tissue had significantly higher TCR diversity than normal lung.

This sample's RNA came from whole unsorted tissue. Regarding this clonotype: The antigen remains undetermined. At one end, the junction sequence differs from germline, possibly due to a read error.

TCRbeta libraries were built with three rounds of nested PCR, modified from ARM-PCR. TCRdb reprocessed the multiplex PCR reads via MiXCR and lists one record per CDR3 protein. The repertoire includes approximately 110,000 distinct CDR3 sequences, roughly 80% of them detected once, and 37% sits in the top ten. Looked up from germline, CDR1 is DFQATT and CDR2 is SNEGSKA (reference sequence). The CDR3 is made up of 14 amino acids. The sample consisted of lung tumor tissue. This clonotype was obtained from an older woman with non-small cell lung cancer. The rearrangement uses TRBV20-1 and TRBJ2-1; D gene ambiguous. Here the CDR3 reads CTAKEYLDCNEQFF. The CDR3 nucleotides read TGCACTGCTAAGGAATACCTAGACTGCAATGAGCAGTTCTTC.